The present entry profiles one T cell receptor beta chain with its context. This sample is part of a study of blood T cell repertoires in COVID-19. The wider study: PBMCs, B-cell-depleted T cells, or T cells provided the cDNA or gDNA that made up the material.

Ages ranged from about 18 to 89 years, with residence in approximately 25 US areas. Participants had their cohort set by participant-reported clinical history. Cohort 3 donors counted as recovered after two negative PCRs, clearance, or resolved symptoms. Produced via immunoSEQ multiplex PCR; TCRdb's table is partial and in-frame only. The sample has 150,000 or so clones, approximately 80% seen once; the top ten hold 4.5% to 7.5%. The germline CDR1 and CDR2 sequences are MNHEY and SVGEGT. The CDR3 contains 15 residues. Trimming at V came to 6 bases and at J to 5 bases, leaving 9 bases not matched to a gene.

The material sequenced was PBMCs or T cells enriched from blood (not recorded which). V and J are TRBV6-2 or TRBV6-3 and TRBJ1-5; 8 nucleotides line up with TRBD1. This receptor was obtained from a man aged 40-49 years who had recovered from COVID-19. CDR3 coding DNA: TGTGCCAGCAGCCCTTCGGACAGGGTGGATCAGCCCCAGCATTTT. Translating gives CASSPSDRVDQPQHF.